This is a list of T cell receptor beta chains from one sample in a study of T cell repertoires in cytomegalovirus infection. Their antigens are not known. TCRdb reprocessed the reads with MiXCR, giving one entry per CDR3 protein. Here the sample spans about 700,000 distinct CDR3 sequences, about 33% being singletons. This sample comprised cultured PBMCs, obtained from culture after CMV antigen stimulation. These receptor sequences come from a human donor in good health (CMV status not recorded). Some clones in this sample may be carry-over from other donors' samples. Each CDR3 is given with its conserved first and last residue. D genes are given only for firm matches. Expanded clones are given a class, and other clones once, few, many or no size at all.

d_gene	len	abundance	j_gene	v_gene	CDR3nt	CDR3aa
.	15	many	TRBJ2-4	TRBV7-8	TGTGCCAGCAGCCCACTGCGGAGAGCCAAAAACATTCAGTACTTC	CASSPLRRAKNIQYF
.	13	many	TRBJ1-1	TRBV7-2	TGTGCCAGCAGCTTATCAGGTGGGGCTGAAGCTTTCTTT	CASSLSGGAEAFF
TRBD1	15	.	TRBJ2-1	TRBV10-3	TGTGCCATCAGTGGGTACAGGGGGCTCTACAATGAGCAGTTCTTC	CAISGYRGLYNEQFF
TRBD2	15	few	TRBJ2-4	TRBV7-8	TGTGCCAGCAGCTTAGCAGCGGGGTCGATAAACATTCAGTACTTC	CASSLAAGSINIQYF
.	14	many	TRBJ2-7	TRBV7-2	TGTGCCAGCAGCTTCCGCAGAAGCTCCTACGAGCAGTACTTC	CASSFRRSSYEQYF
.	14	.	TRBJ1-2	TRBV12-3/TRBV12-4	TGTGCCAGCAACCCACGAGGACAGAACTATGGCTACACCTTC	CASNPRGQNYGYTF
TRBD2	16	.	TRBJ2-5	TRBV12-3/TRBV12-4	TGTGCCAGCAGTTCCCTCCGTAGGCGGGGGAAGGAGACCCAGTACTTC	CASSSLRRRGKETQYF
TRBD1	15	.	TRBJ1-2	TRBV11-2	TGTGCCAGCAGTGTTCAGGGGGCCCCCCCCTATAGCTACACCTTC	CASSVQGAPPYSYTF
.	15	once	TRBJ1-2	TRBV2	TGTGCCAGCAAAGGACAACTGGGAACTAACTATGGCTACACCTTC	CASKGQLGTNYGYTF
.	15	.	TRBJ2-1	TRBV29-1	TGCAGCGCCGGCGAAGGGAGAGGCTCCTACAATGAGCAGTTCTTC	CSAGEGRGSYNEQFF
TRBD1	15	few	TRBJ2-1	TRBV28	TGTGCCAGCAGTTCGACGACAGGGGACTACAATGAGCAGTTCTTC	CASSSTTGDYNEQFF
TRBD1	16	.	TRBJ1-1	TRBV4-1	TGCGCCAGCAGCCAAGTCCTCTCGGACAGGGGGACTGAAGCTTTCTTT	CASSQVLSDRGTEAFF
.	13	many	TRBJ2-7	TRBV7-2	TGTGCCAGCAGCTCCGGGTTTTCCTACGAGCAGTACTTC	CASSSGFSYEQYF
.	16	.	TRBJ2-1	TRBV19	TGTGCCAGTAGTATAGGGGCGGGGTACTCCTACAATGAGCAGTTCTTC	CASSIGAGYSYNEQFF
.	16	many	TRBJ1-2	TRBV11-2	TGTGCCAGCAGCCCGGAGGGCACTTCCTCTAACTATGGCTACACCTTC	CASSPEGTSSNYGYTF
.	16	few	TRBJ2-5	TRBV7-8	TGTGCCAGCAGCCCCACCGGGGGTATGTTCCAAGAGACCCAGTACTTC	CASSPTGGMFQETQYF
TRBD2	19	.	TRBJ2-1	TRBV7-2	TGTGCCAGCAGCCTCCACCCGGGACTAGCGGTTCCCGGGGGGAATGAGCAGTTCTTC	CASSLHPGLAVPGGNEQFF
.	15	few	TRBJ1-4	TRBV11-2	TGTGCCAGCAGCTTAGGTCCTGCAACTAATGAAAAACTGTTTTTT	CASSLGPATNEKLFF
TRBD2	17	few	TRBJ2-5	TRBV5-4	TGTGCCAGCAGGCCGGGGAATAGCGGGGGGGCCGGGGAGACCCAGTACTTC	CASRPGNSGGAGETQYF
.	15	.	TRBJ2-7	TRBV12-3/TRBV12-4	TGTGCCAGCAGTTTTAGGGGGGGGCCCGTCAACGAGCAGTACTTC	CASSFRGGPVNEQYF
.	14	few	TRBJ1-6	TRBV20-1	TGCAGTGCTAGAGCCCGGGACGGAAATTCACCCCTCCACTTT	CSARARDGNSPLHF
TRBD1	13	few	TRBJ1-5	TRBV6-5	TGTGCCAGCAGTTACGGACAGGGGTGGCCCCAGCATTTT	CASSYGQGWPQHF
TRBD2	16	.	TRBJ2-2	TRBV24-1	TGTGCCACCAGTGATGCTAGCGGGGGGATCACCGGGGAGCTGTTTTTT	CATSDASGGITGELFF
.	13	few	TRBJ1-1	TRBV2	TGTGCCAGCAGCCAGAGCGGACAGCTTGAAGCTTTCTTT	CASSQSGQLEAFF
.	15	many	TRBJ2-3	TRBV7-8	TGTGCCAGCAGCTTAGAGAGGCTAAGCACAGATACGCAGTATTTT	CASSLERLSTDTQYF
.	15	few	TRBJ2-3	TRBV7-6	TGTGCCAGCAGCCTGGGACCCCTATCAAGTAATACGCAGTATTTT	CASSLGPLSSNTQYF
TRBD1	18	few	TRBJ1-3	TRBV5-1	TGCGCCAGCAGCCCCGTCCCGGGACAGGGTTCCTCTGGAAACACCATATATTTT	CASSPVPGQGSSGNTIYF
.	16	few	TRBJ2-7	TRBV28	TGTGCCAGCAGCATAGGGACCAATCCCCGGGTCTACGAGCAGTACTTC	CASSIGTNPRVYEQYF
TRBD1	15	few	TRBJ1-4	TRBV18	TGTGCCAGCTCAACGGGACAGGCAACTAATGAAAAACTGTTTTTT	CASSTGQATNEKLFF
.	15	.	TRBJ2-7	TRBV11-2	TGTGCCAGCAGCCCCCATCCTAGGGGGATATACGAGCAGTACTTC	CASSPHPRGIYEQYF
TRBD2	17	.	TRBJ2-1	TRBV2	TGTGCCAGCAGTGGCAGCCTTGGACTAGCGGGAGGCCATGAGCAGTTCTTC	CASSGSLGLAGGHEQFF
.	13	.	TRBJ2-7	TRBV19	TGTGCCAGTAGTATTGGAGGGGGCTACGAGCAGTACTTC	CASSIGGGYEQYF
.	15	many	TRBJ2-1	TRBV11-1	TGTGCCAGCAGCTTAGATTGGAACTCCTACAATGAGCAGTTCTTC	CASSLDWNSYNEQFF
TRBD2	18	.	TRBJ2-3	TRBV20-1	TGCAGTGCCAAGACGGGACTAGCGGGACTAGCTAGCACAGATACGCAGTATTTT	CSAKTGLAGLASTDTQYF
TRBD1	19	few	TRBJ1-6	TRBV4-3	TGCGCCAGCAGCCCCACAGGGGAGGGTTATGATTCCTATAATTCACCCCTCCACTTT	CASSPTGEGYDSYNSPLHF
.	11	.	TRBJ1-1	TRBV29-1	TGCAGCGTTGTCGAGAACACTGAAGCTTTCTTT	CSVVENTEAFF
TRBD1	14	.	TRBJ1-5	TRBV12-3/TRBV12-4	TGTGCCAGCAGCCAACAGGGGGTGTATCAGCCCCAGCATTTT	CASSQQGVYQPQHF
TRBD1	14	.	TRBJ1-3	TRBV7-4	TGTGCCAGCAGTGCGACAGGGGGAAGTGACACCATATATTTT	CASSATGGSDTIYF
.	16	.	TRBJ2-1	TRBV20-1	TGCAGTGCTAGAGCCGCCCTCCGGGGGTCCTACAATGAGCAGTTCTTC	CSARAALRGSYNEQFF